This T cell receptor beta chain was retrieved from a study of blood T cell repertoires in COVID-19. Study-wide background: The analysed material was cDNA or gDNA that came from T cells, B-cell-depleted T cells, or PBMCs.

The method was immunoSEQ multiplex PCR; TCRdb's version includes in-frame clones alone and lacks a portion of them. Of about 200,000 clones listed, 70% to 90% are singletons. The material sequenced was peripheral blood. The TCR sequence derives from a woman aged 50 to 60 with active or convalescent COVID-19.

CDR3 nucleotide sequence: TGTGCCAGCAGCCCCAGCGGGCAGGAGATCTACGAGCAGTACTTC. Its protein product is CASSPSGQEIYEQYF. The V gene is TRBV11-3, the J gene TRBJ2-7; possibly TRBD2 for D (6 bases). V lost 5 bases and J 3 bases, leaving 17 bases between the germline ends. Looked up from germline, CDR1 is SGHNT and CDR2 is YENEEA. The CDR3 has 15 amino acids.